One TCR beta chain is described in this entry. V lost 3 bases and J lost 4, with 13 bases in between. This CDR3 is built from 15 residues. Germline lookup yields CDR1 SGHDN and CDR2 FVKESK. This entry is derived from a study of cytomegalovirus exposure and HLA in healthy donors. The PCR was carried out with 60 Vbeta primers and 13 Jbeta primers. The method was immunoSEQ multiplex PCR; TCRdb's version includes in-frame clones alone and lacks a portion of them. In the table there are some 120,000 clones, around 68% of which are singletons. The chain links TRBV14 to TRBJ2-1; TRBD2 might be the D (6 bases). This clonotype was sampled from a man aged 35 to 55 in good health and CMV-seropositive. Sample: PBMCs. The CDR3, as DNA: TGTGCCAGCAGCCATAGGGACTCTCCTTACAATGAGCAGTTCTTC. It encodes CASSHRDSPYNEQFF.